These 21 T cell receptor beta chains originate from one sample sequenced in a study of response to subunit inactivated influenza vaccine. TCRdb passed the RT-PCR reads through MiXCR, listing each CDR3 protein once. The repertoire consists of approximately 160,000 distinct CDR3 sequences, with about 10% occurring once and the leading ten covering roughly 40%. The sequencing here drew on CD8+ T cells sorted from PBMCs, taken roughly 24 months after vaccination. These receptor sequences come from a man aged 45-69 years who received an inactivated influenza vaccine.

This chain uses TRBV25-1 with TRBJ2-6; D gene unclear. V dropped 6 bases and J dropped 0 bases, with 21 bases sitting between them. The CDR3 contains 19 residues. Germline V lookup: CDR1 MGHDK, CDR2 SYGVNS. The CDR3 region is CASSGAGRFHFSGANVLTF. The CDR3 DNA follows: TGTGCCAGCAGCGGTGCCGGAAGGTTCCACTTCTCTGGGGCCAACGTCCTGACTTTC.

This clonotype was seen a handful of times. J is TRBJ1-1 and V is TRBV30, with 10 bases identical to TRBD1. The germline V gene has CDR1 GTSNPN and CDR2 SVGIG (reference sequence). The CDR3 loop spans 16 amino acids. Germline trimming cut 5 bases from V and 0 bases from J; bases unmatched to any gene: 9. Here the CDR3 reads CAWGAGTGAMNTEAFF. DNA of the CDR3: TGTGCCTGGGGGGCCGGGACAGGGGCTATGAACACTGAAGCTTTCTTT.

This chain uses TRBV6-5 with TRBJ2-1; tentative D call: TRBD2 (6 bases). This CDR3 contains 15 residues. Germline V lookup: CDR1 MNHEY, CDR2 SVGAGI. V lost 1 base and J lost 4, with 11 bases in between. The CDR3 DNA reads as TGTGCCAGCAGTTACTTGTATAGCGGATACAATGAGCAGTTCTTC. Its protein product is CASSYLYSGYNEQFF.

This sequence joins TRBV9 and TRBJ2-3, with TRBD2 as a possible D gene (6 bases). This CDR3 region has 15 residues. The V gene's germline CDR1 is SGDLS and CDR2 YYNGEE. Trimming removed 3 bases at V and 4 bases at J, with 15 bases between. The CDR3 reads CASSAGLLSSDTQYF. The DNA of the CDR3 is TGTGCCAGCAGCGCAGGACTACTCTCTTCAGATACGCAGTATTTT.

This clonotype has a handful of counts. The chain recombines TRBV24-1 with TRBJ2-1; D gene uncertain. CDR3 length equals 12 residues. CDR1 is KGHDR and CDR2 is SFDVKD in the germline V gene. Trimming cost V 0 bases and J 8 bases, with 4 bases left between them. Written as DNA, the CDR3 is TGTGCCACCAGTGATTTGAGAGATGAGCAGTTCTTC. Amino acid sequence: CATSDLRDEQFF.

A few counts support this clonotype. V and J are TRBV5-1 and TRBJ2-1; TRBD2 agrees at 11 bases. The CDR3 is made up of 14 amino acids. Germline V CDR1 and CDR2: SGHRS, YFSETQ. Trimming cost V 5 bases and J 2 bases; bases outside gene matches: 0. DNA of the CDR3: TGCGCCAGCAGGACTAGCGGGACCTACAATGAGCAGTTCTTC. Residues: CASRTSGTYNEQFF.

The chain links TRBV20-1 to TRBJ2-7, with D possibly TRBD2 on 5 matching bases. V lost 0 bases, J lost 5 bases, and 11 bases lay in between. The CDR3 sequence is 13 residues long. Germline V gene data show CDR1 as DFQATT and CDR2 as SNEGSKA (reference sequence). This chain's CDR3 is CSARDWLGDEQYF. DNA of the CDR3: TGCAGTGCTAGAGATTGGTTGGGAGACGAGCAGTACTTC.

This clonotype came up many times. The chain combines TRBV11-2 with TRBJ2-1; possibly TRBD1 for D (6 bases). Per the germline V gene, CDR1 is SGHAT and CDR2 is FQNNGV. Between the trimmed V and J ends, which lost 4 bases and 5 bases, there was a span of 9 bases. This CDR3 is 13 amino acids long. The CDR3 protein is CASSSRGHNEQFF. Here the CDR3 DNA reads TGTGCCAGCAGCTCCAGGGGTCACAATGAGCAGTTCTTC.

This chain joins TRBV4-1 and TRBJ2-2, with D possibly TRBD1 on 6 matching bases. Trimming shortened V by 1 base and J by 1 base, and 10 bases separated the two germline ends. CDR1 is MGHRA, CDR2 YSYEKL, per germline. The CDR3 is 16 residues long. CDR3 coding DNA: TGCGCCAGCAGCCAAGTCGGACAGAAGAACACCGGGGAGCTGTTTTTT. Its translation: CASSQVGQKNTGELFF.

This clonotype was observed a few times. The rearrangement joins TRBV9 to TRBJ2-7; 9 bases match TRBD1. V gave up 3 bases and J gave up 2 bases; unmatched junction bases: 6. CDR1 SGDLS and CDR2 YYNGEE come from the germline V gene. CDR3 size: 15 residues. CDR3 bases: TGTGCCAGCAGCGACCCCGGGACAGGGACCTACGAGCAGTACTTC. Protein: CASSDPGTGTYEQYF.

This clonotype was recorded a few times. J is TRBJ2-1 and V is TRBV29-1; tentatively, D is TRBD1 (6 bases). This CDR3 has 13 residues. Per germline, CDR1 SQVTM and CDR2 ANQGSEA. V was clipped by 6 bases and J by 8 bases, with 17 bases between them. The DNA for the CDR3 is TGCAGCGTCGCCGGGACAACCGGGTATGAGCAGTTCTTC. This encodes CSVAGTTGYEQFF.

This clonotype occurred a few times. The genes are TRBV7-2 and TRBJ2-7; TRBD1 aligns across 7 bases. Per the germline V gene, CDR1 is SGHTA and CDR2 is FQGNSA. CDR3 length: 16 amino acids. J gave up 1 base and V 9 bases, and 15 bases lay outside the gene matches. The CDR3 bases are TGTGCCAGTAGATACTCCCGGGACAGTGGTTCCTACGAGCAGTACTTC. This gives the protein CASRYSRDSGSYEQYF.

This clonotype was detected many times. The genes are TRBV15 and TRBJ2-3, with no clear D. The CDR3 is made up of 13 amino acids. Trimming cost V 0 bases and J 3 bases, with 4 bases left between them. The germline V gene has CDR1 LNHNV and CDR2 YYDKDF (reference sequence). The CDR3: CATSRDSTDTQYF. The CDR3 bases are TGTGCCACCAGCAGAGATAGTACAGATACGCAGTATTTT.

This chain uses TRBV4-2 with TRBJ2-7; 9 nucleotides line up with TRBD2. The CDR3 has 15 amino acids. Losses at the gene ends were 0 bases for V and 6 bases for J; bases not matched to a gene: 6. Germline loops: CDR1 LGHNA, CDR2 YNFKEQ. This chain's CDR3 is CASSQDALAGPEQYF. The CDR3 DNA reads TGTGCCAGCAGCCAAGATGCGCTAGCGGGACCCGAGCAGTACTTC.

This clonotype has only a few counts. The genes are TRBV20-1 and TRBJ2-7; D is uncertain. The CDR3 covers 16 residues. V lost 6 bases and J lost 3, with 24 bases in between. In germline, CDR1 is DFQATT, CDR2 SNEGSKA (reference sequence). The DNA of the CDR3 is TGCAGTGCCATTTCGGCCCCCTTCGGACCAGACTACGAGCAGTACTTC. Encoded protein: CSAISAPFGPDYEQYF.

This clonotype came up many times. This rearrangement joins TRBV29-1 to TRBJ2-1; perhaps TRBD2 as D (5 bases). V lost 5 bases and J 8 bases, leaving 7 bases between the germline ends. CDR1 and CDR2 from the germline V gene are SQVTM and ANQGSEA. The CDR3 loop spans 10 amino acids. CDR3 region: CSVHGDEQFF. The CDR3 DNA reads as TGCAGCGTTCACGGGGATGAGCAGTTCTTC.

This clonotype came up many times. CDR3 sequence (DNA): TGTGCCAGCAGTTACCCCAGCTTCTCCTACTACAATGAGCAGTTCTTC. Translating gives CASSYPSFSYYNEQFF. The chain uses TRBV6-2 or TRBV6-3 and TRBJ2-1; D is ambiguous. V was trimmed by 2 bases and J by 3 bases, leaving 14 bases between them. CDR3 length: 16 residues. Germline values: CDR1 MNHEY, CDR2 SVGEGT.

The CDR3 region is CASSPFGEGVSYEQYF. As DNA, the CDR3 is TGTGCCAGCAGCCCATTCGGGGAGGGAGTTTCCTACGAGCAGTACTTC. The chain links TRBV7-9 to TRBJ2-7; 7 bases are shared with TRBD2. Germline V gives CDR1 SEHNR, CDR2 FQNEAQ (reference sequence). The trim removed 5 bases at V and 1 base at J, leaving 11 bases unmatched. This CDR3 contains 16 residues.

V usage is TRBV7-9 and J usage is TRBJ1-1; 8 bases are shared with TRBD1. Looked up from germline, CDR1 is SEHNR and CDR2 is FQNEAQ (reference sequence). This CDR3 spans 14 amino acids. V lost 4 bases to trimming and J lost 5 bases; unmatched junction nucleotides: 6. The CDR3 DNA reads as TGTGCCAGCAGCTGGGGACAGGAAGGGACTGAAGCTTTCTTT. Protein: CASSWGQEGTEAFF.

The chain recombines TRBV4-2 with TRBJ2-5, with D unresolved. Germline lookup yields CDR1 LGHNA and CDR2 YNFKEQ. The V and J ends lost 4 bases and 3 bases respectively, with 15 bases between them. This CDR3 has 15 residues. CDR3 sequence reads: CASSPELGLEETQYF. In nucleotides, the CDR3 is TGTGCCAGCAGCCCAGAACTGGGGTTAGAAGAGACCCAGTACTTC.

The J gene is TRBJ2-1, the V gene TRBV6-4; D is unclear. This CDR3 contains 13 residues. V was trimmed by 0 bases and J by 7 bases, leaving 7 bases between them. The germline V gene encodes CDR1 MRHNA and CDR2 SNTAGT. CDR3 in amino acids: CASSDSGANEQFF. The CDR3 DNA is TGTGCCAGCAGTGACTCCGGTGCTAATGAGCAGTTCTTC.